The rows below give T cell receptor beta chains drawn from one sample of a study of blood T cell repertoires in COVID-19. The assay was immunoSEQ multiplex PCR, and TCRdb's table has in-frame clones only and misses some. The table includes some 11,000 clones, more than 65% detected once. The material sequenced was peripheral blood. Every receptor here comes from a man older than 75 with acute or convalescent COVID-19. Both conserved end residues are part of each CDR3. D genes are given only for firm matches. Clone size is not always given. Where it is, it says once, few, many or a class for expanded clones.

clone size	J gene	D gene	V gene	CDR3 DNA	CDR3 protein
-	TRBJ2-1	-	TRBV4-3	TGCGCCAGCAGCCAAGATCGTGGGGCCGGGCCTCTAGACAATGAGCAGTTCTTC	CASSQDRGAGPLDNEQFF
-	TRBJ1-5	-	TRBV4-2	TGTGCCAGCAGCCAAGACGGTCCTTATAGCAATCAGCCCCAGCATTTT	CASSQDGPYSNQPQHF
-	TRBJ1-2	TRBD1	TRBV6-5	TGTGCCAGCAGTTATTCGCGGACAGGGGGTGGCTATGGCTACACCTTC	CASSYSRTGGGYGYTF
-	TRBJ1-5	TRBD1	TRBV6-2/TRBV6-3	TGTGCCAGCAGTTACTCATTTAACAGGGGTTTAGGCAATCAGCCCCAGCATTTT	CASSYSFNRGLGNQPQHF
-	TRBJ2-1	TRBD1	TRBV11-2	TGTGCCAGCAGCTCTTCACAGGGGGCGCGGTCCTACAATGAGCAGTTCTTC	CASSSSQGARSYNEQFF
-	TRBJ1-6	TRBD1	TRBV6-6	TGTGCCAGCAGTCACCCCCCCACCGGGACAGGTCTAAATTCACCCCTCCACTTT	CASSHPPTGTGLNSPLHF
-	TRBJ2-1	-	TRBV28	TGTGCCAGCAGCTCTCACTACACCGAACTCTACAATGAGCAGTTCTTC	CASSSHYTELYNEQFF
-	TRBJ1-1	-	TRBV6-1	TGTGCCAGCAGTGATTATCAGGGGCGTAGCACTGAAGCTTTCTTT	CASSDYQGRSTEAFF
-	TRBJ2-1	TRBD1	TRBV15	TGTGCCACCAGCAAGGGACAGGACTACAATGAGCAGTTCTTC	CATSKGQDYNEQFF
-	TRBJ2-2	TRBD1	TRBV19	TGTGCCAGTAGTATCGGGACAGGGGGTGGCACCGGGGAGCTGTTTTTT	CASSIGTGGGTGELFF
-	TRBJ2-1	-	TRBV18	TGTGCCAGCTCACCACAGGCGGGGGCCACGCCTAATGAGCAGTTCTTC	CASSPQAGATPNEQFF
-	TRBJ1-3	-	TRBV11-2	TGTGCCAGCAGCCCCGCGCCGGGGTCTGGAAACACCATATATTTT	CASSPAPGSGNTIYF
-	TRBJ2-3	TRBD2	TRBV28	TGTGCCAGCAGTTTATACGGGGGGGCAACAGATACGCAGTATTTT	CASSLYGGATDTQYF
-	TRBJ1-5	TRBD1	TRBV3-1/TRBV3-2	TGTGCCAGCAGCCGTGGGACAGGGGGAGGAATGGGCAATCAGCCCCAGCATTTT	CASSRGTGGGMGNQPQHF
-	TRBJ2-5	-	TRBV2	TGTGCCAGCAGTCCGGACAGCACGGAGACCCAGTACTTC	CASSPDSTETQYF
-	TRBJ2-5	-	TRBV27	TGTGCCAGCAGGAGGACATACACCTCCCAAGAGACCCAGTACTTC	CASRRTYTSQETQYF
few	TRBJ1-5	-	TRBV28	TGTGCCAGCAGCCCTATATATAGCAATCAGCCCCAGCATTTT	CASSPIYSNQPQHF
-	TRBJ2-1	TRBD2	TRBV3-1/TRBV3-2	TGTGCCAGCAGCCTTGCGGGGGGGTTGGGCAATGAGCAGTTCTTC	CASSLAGGLGNEQFF
-	TRBJ2-3	-	TRBV5-1	TGCGCCAGCAGTCCGGGTGGCACAGATACGCAGTATTTT	CASSPGGTDTQYF
-	TRBJ1-4	TRBD1	TRBV5-8	TGTGCCAGCCGGACAGGGGCTTCGTCTAATGAAAAACTGTTTTTT	CASRTGASSNEKLFF
-	TRBJ1-2	-	TRBV28	TGTGCCAGCAGTTTACAGGAAAACTATGGCTACACCTTC	CASSLQENYGYTF
-	TRBJ2-5	-	TRBV5-1	TGCGCCAGCAGCTTGGCAGGGGTGCAGCGAGAGACCCAGTACTTC	CASSLAGVQRETQYF
-	TRBJ1-1	TRBD1	TRBV4-3	TGCGCCAGCAGCCAGCGGACAGGGGGGGATTACACTGAAGCTTTCTTT	CASSQRTGGDYTEAFF
-	TRBJ2-3	-	TRBV11-2	TGTGCCAGCAGGCGTCTTGGGCTACCAGACGCAGATACGCAGTATTTT	CASRRLGLPDADTQYF
-	TRBJ1-6	-	TRBV6-5	TGTGCCGCCTTCCCGAGCTCCTATAATTCACCCCTCCACTTT	CAAFPSSYNSPLHF
-	TRBJ1-1	-	TRBV4-2	TGTGCCAGCAGCCAAGGGACAACGAACACTGAAGCTTTCTTT	CASSQGTTNTEAFF
-	TRBJ2-5	-	TRBV5-1	TGCGCCAGCAGCTTGCCGGGGGAGGAGACCCAGTACTTC	CASSLPGEETQYF
once	TRBJ2-7	-	TRBV5-6	TGTGCCAGCAGCTTGGGGTGGGGAGGTTGGCGGAACGAGCAGTACTTC	CASSLGWGGWRNEQYF
-	TRBJ1-4	-	TRBV6-5	TGTGCCAGCAGCCGGGGAGGCAATGAAAAACTGTTTTTT	CASSRGGNEKLFF
-	TRBJ1-2	-	TRBV3-1/TRBV3-2	TGTGCCAGCAGCCCCGCGGGGAATGGCTACACCTTC	CASSPAGNGYTF
-	TRBJ1-4	TRBD1	TRBV6-5	TGTGCCAGCAATCTCGACAGGGATGGAGAAAAACTGTTTTTT	CASNLDRDGEKLFF
-	TRBJ2-2	TRBD1	TRBV7-9	TGTGCCAGCAACACAGACAGGGGTCCTCTTGGCGGGGAGCTGTTTTTT	CASNTDRGPLGGELFF
-	TRBJ2-1	-	TRBV6-5	TGTGCCAGCTGGGCAGGGTGGGACTACAATGAGCAGTTCTTC	CASWAGWDYNEQFF
-	TRBJ2-7	-	TRBV7-3	TGTGCCAGCAGCTTAAAAGGGGGGGCAAGGCAGTACTTC	CASSLKGGARQYF
-	TRBJ1-6	-	TRBV9	TGTGCCAGCAGCGCCTCCCGGGGGGCAGATTCACCCCTCCACTTT	CASSASRGADSPLHF
-	TRBJ2-3	TRBD2	TRBV5-1	TGCGCCAGCAGCTTAAGACTAGCGGGGGGCACAGATACGCAGTATTTT	CASSLRLAGGTDTQYF
-	TRBJ2-7	-	TRBV19	TGTGCCAGTTCGACACTCCGTTTCCCCTACGAGCAGTACTTC	CASSTLRFPYEQYF
-	TRBJ1-4	-	TRBV7-6	TGTGCCAGCAGCTTAGCCCCTGGGGGGTCTGCAACTAATGAAAAACTGTTTTTT	CASSLAPGGSATNEKLFF
-	TRBJ2-5	-	TRBV5-1	TGCGCCAGCAGCTTGGAGTGGGAGGAGACCCAGTACTTC	CASSLEWEETQYF
once	TRBJ2-3	-	TRBV18	TGTGCCAGCTCACCCCAGGGCACAGATACGCAGTATTTT	CASSPQGTDTQYF
-	TRBJ2-5	TRBD2	TRBV11-1	TGTGCCAGCAGCCTTACTAGCGGAAGTCGGGAGACCCAGTACTTC	CASSLTSGSRETQYF
-	TRBJ2-7	-	TRBV12-5	TGTGCTAGTGGCTCGAGGTTGGGGGCGGAACCTTACGAGCAGTACTTC	CASGSRLGAEPYEQYF
-	TRBJ1-4	-	TRBV5-1	TGCGCCAGCACCCCAGAAGGCTCAGGAGGCAATGAAAAACTGTTTTTT	CASTPEGSGGNEKLFF
-	TRBJ1-6	-	TRBV7-9	TGTGCCAGCAGCCCGACAGTATCACCCCTCCACTTT	CASSPTVSPLHF
once	TRBJ2-7	-	TRBV27	TGTGCCAGCAGGGATGGGCAGAGCTCCTACGAGCAGTACTTC	CASRDGQSSYEQYF
once	TRBJ2-1	-	TRBV20-1	TGCAGTGCTAGTTCAGGTCCCAATGAGCAGTTCTTC	CSASSGPNEQFF
-	TRBJ2-4	-	TRBV21-1	TGTGCCACCCGTCGGCGACAGCGACCCCACAGGTATACATTAGCCAAAAACATTCAGTACTTC	CATRRRQRPHRYTLAKNIQYF
-	TRBJ2-7	TRBD1	TRBV7-8	TGTGCCAGCAGCTTCACCGGGACAGCCTCCTACGAGCAGTACTTC	CASSFTGTASYEQYF
-	TRBJ1-5	TRBD1	TRBV15	TGTGCCACCAGCAGGACAGGGTCCAGCAATCAGCCCCAGCATTTT	CATSRTGSSNQPQHF
-	TRBJ1-1	-	TRBV19	TGTGCCAGTAGTATTAAATATAAGGTTCGGGGGACTGAAGCTTTCTTT	CASSIKYKVRGTEAFF
few	TRBJ1-1	TRBD1	TRBV9	TGTGCCAGCAGTGACACCGGGACAGAGAACACTGAAGCTTTCTTT	CASSDTGTENTEAFF
once	TRBJ1-2	TRBD1	TRBV28	TGTGCCAGCAGCCTCCTGGACAGGGGCGGCTACACCTTC	CASSLLDRGGYTF
-	TRBJ1-3	TRBD1	TRBV7-9	TGTGCCAGCAGCTCTGACGGACAGGCATACTCTGGAAACACCATATATTTT	CASSSDGQAYSGNTIYF